This TCR beta chain was documented in a study of T-cell reconstitution after alpha-beta-depleted transplantation in children. The TCRbeta library was prepared with unique molecular identifiers. TCRdb re-analysed the PCR reads in MiXCR, keeping a single row per CDR3 protein. The table shows hundreds of thousands of distinct CDR3 sequences, with 13% occurring only once. A word on this clonotype: Its ends do not fully match the called genes, so a read error is possible.

The sample here was PBMCs, taken from the stem cell graft. The clonotype originates from a human donor who donated a stem cell graft to a child with Fanconi anemia.

For the CDR3, the DNA is TGCAGTTCTAGAGATCCCCAGCCCATGAACACTGAAGCTTTCTTT. Protein product: CSSRDPQPMNTEAFF. V gene TRBV20-1 combines with J gene TRBJ1-1; unclear D gene. The CDR3 loop spans 15 amino acids. Per the germline V gene, CDR1 is DFQATT and CDR2 is SNEGSKA (reference sequence).